The 2 T cell receptor beta chains below were found in one sample sequenced in a study of beta chain features in type 1 diabetes. General observations from the study: Among patients with Type 1 diabetes, TCRB CDR3s were moderately but significantly shorter in every one of the four CD4+ subsets.

Antigen specificity for these receptors is unknown. All of the isolated RNA was reverse transcribed, so expressed TCRB transcripts were sequenced. The method was immunoSEQ multiplex PCR; TCRdb's version includes in-frame clones alone and lacks a portion of them. The top ten clones hold more than 0.4% of a sample with fewer than 200,000 clones, about 9.3% of them seen once. The specimen was central memory CD4+ T cells from blood. The receptors originated from a man aged 25-45 years with type 1 diabetes.

The chain recombines TRBV4-3 with TRBJ1-2, with D possibly TRBD1 on 5 matching bases. There are 13 residues in the CDR3. CDR1 and CDR2 from the germline V gene are LGHNA and YSLEER. Trimming took off 1 base at V and 8 bases at J, with 11 bases between the two ends. The CDR3 DNA reads TGCGCCAGCAGCCAAGCCGGGGCGGGAGGCTACACCTTC. It is translated as CASSQAGAGGYTF.

The table lists this clone with a few counts. J is TRBJ2-7 and V is TRBV28; 14 bases fit TRBD2. The CDR3 length is 16 residues. V gave up 4 bases and J gave up 9 bases; unmatched junction bases: 11. Germline assignment: CDR1 MDHEN and CDR2 SYDVKM. The DNA for the CDR3 is TGTGCCAGCAGTTCACCGACTAGCGGGAGGGGAGGTGTGCAGTACTTC. Protein product: CASSSPTSGRGGVQYF. The full variable domain, completed using reference TRBV28 and TRBJ2-7, is DVKVTQSSRYLVKRTGEKVFLECVQDMDHENMFWYRQDPGLGLRLIYFSYDVKMKEKGDIPEGYSVSREKKERFSLILESASTNQTSMYLCASSSPTSGRGGVQYFGPGTRLTVT.